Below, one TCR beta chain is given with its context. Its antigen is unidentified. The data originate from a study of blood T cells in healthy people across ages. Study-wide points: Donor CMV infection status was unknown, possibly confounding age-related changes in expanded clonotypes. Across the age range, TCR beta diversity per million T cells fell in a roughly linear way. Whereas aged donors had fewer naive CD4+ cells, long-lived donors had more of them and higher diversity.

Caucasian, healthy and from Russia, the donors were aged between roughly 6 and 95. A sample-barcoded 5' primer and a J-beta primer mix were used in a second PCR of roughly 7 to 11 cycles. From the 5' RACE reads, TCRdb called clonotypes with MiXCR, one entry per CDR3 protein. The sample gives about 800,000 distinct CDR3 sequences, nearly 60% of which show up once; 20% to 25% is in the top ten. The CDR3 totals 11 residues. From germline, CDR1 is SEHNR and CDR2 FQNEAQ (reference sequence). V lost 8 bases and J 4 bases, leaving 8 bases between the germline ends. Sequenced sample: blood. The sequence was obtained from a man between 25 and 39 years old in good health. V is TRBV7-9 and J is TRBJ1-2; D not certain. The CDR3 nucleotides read TGTGCCAGCTACGACCGCTATGGCTACACCTTC. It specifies CASYDRYGYTF.